The clone carrying this T cell receptor (beta chain) was counted a few times. The target antigen is unknown. TCRdb re-called the 5' RACE reads with MiXCR, one entry per CDR3 protein. In the table there are more than 200,000 distinct CDR3 sequences, under 30% of which are singletons. The data originate from a study of CD8 T cells in ankylosing spondylitis. Study-level results: Blood of patients with ankylosing spondylitis appeared to be characterized by a TCR beta motif of several highly homologous variants.

The CDR3 spans 14 residues. Trimming stripped 1 base from V and 0 bases from J, with 3 bases between. Germline assignment: CDR1 MRHNA and CDR2 SNTAGT. The sequence was collected from a male donor with ankylosing spondylitis or in good health (not recorded which). This sequence joins TRBV6-4 and TRBJ2-2, with no clear D. What was sequenced was blood, either unsorted or a sorted T cell fraction (not recorded which). The CDR3 loop is CASSDLPNTGELFF. CDR3 coding DNA: TGTGCCAGCAGTGACTTACCGAACACCGGGGAGCTGTTTTTT.